This is a list of T cell receptor beta chains from one sample in a study of T cell repertoires in cytomegalovirus infection. TCRdb independently ran MiXCR on the reads; one entry per CDR3 protein. Of fewer than 1,000,000 distinct CDR3 sequences in the sample, approximately 30% were seen once. Their cognate antigens are unknown. The sample in question was cultured CD8+ T cells from PBMCs, obtained from culture after CMV antigen stimulation. These receptors were collected from a human donor in good health (CMV status not recorded). Some clones in this sample may be carry-over from other donors' samples. Each CDR3 is given with its conserved first and last residue. Fields, in order: J gene, clone size, V gene, D gene, CDR3 protein, CDR3 DNA. D genes are given only for firm matches. A row's size may be missing; if present it is once, few, many or a size class.

TRBJ1-5	many	TRBV5-1	TRBD1	CASSEGQGNQPQHF	TGTGCCAGCAGTGAGGGACAGGGCAATCAGCCCCAGCATTTT
TRBJ1-1	-	TRBV9	-	CASNDPYWEAGSQFAEAFF	TGTGCCAGCAACGACCCTTACTGGGAGGCAGGGAGTCAATTCGCTGAAGCTTTCTTT
TRBJ2-7	-	TRBV5-1	TRBD1	CASSTEGQGAGEQYF	TGCGCCAGCAGCACGGAGGGACAGGGGGCAGGCGAGCAGTACTTC
TRBJ1-1	-	TRBV4-1	-	CASSQASTEAFF	TGCGCCAGCAGCCAGGCGAGCACTGAAGCTTTCTTT
TRBJ1-4	many	TRBV7-9	-	CASSLRARDINSESTNEKLFF	TGTGCCAGCAGCTTACGTGCGCGAGACATCAACTCGGAATCAACTAATGAAAAACTGTTTTTT
TRBJ2-1	many	TRBV6-1	-	CASSSPEVESSYNEQFF	TGTGCCAGCAGTTCCCCCGAGGTGGAAAGCTCCTACAATGAGCAGTTCTTC
TRBJ1-1	-	TRBV19	TRBD1	CASSITGGDTEAFF	TGTGCCAGTAGTATAACAGGGGGAGACACTGAAGCTTTCTTT
TRBJ1-5	many	TRBV7-8	-	CASSLGGFYQPQHF	TGTGCCAGCAGCTTAGGGGGGTTCTATCAGCCCCAGCATTTT
TRBJ2-1	many	TRBV4-3	TRBD2	CASSQDLAGGYNEQFF	TGCGCCAGCAGCCAAGATCTAGCGGGGGGCTACAATGAGCAGTTCTTC
TRBJ2-4	-	TRBV12-3/TRBV12-4	-	CASSSTGENIQYF	TGTGCCAGCAGTTCCACGGGGGAAAACATTCAGTACTTC